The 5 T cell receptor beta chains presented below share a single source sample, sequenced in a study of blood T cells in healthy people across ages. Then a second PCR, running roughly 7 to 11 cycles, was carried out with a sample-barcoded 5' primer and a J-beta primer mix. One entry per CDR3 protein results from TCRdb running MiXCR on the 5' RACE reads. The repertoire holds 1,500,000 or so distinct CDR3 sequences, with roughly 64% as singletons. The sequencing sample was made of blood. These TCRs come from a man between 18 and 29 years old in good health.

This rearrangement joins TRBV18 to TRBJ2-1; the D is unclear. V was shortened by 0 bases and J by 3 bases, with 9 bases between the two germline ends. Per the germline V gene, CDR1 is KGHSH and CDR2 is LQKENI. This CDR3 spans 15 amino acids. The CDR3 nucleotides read TGTGCCAGCTCACCACCAAGGCCTTACTACAATGAGCAGTTCTTC. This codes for CASSPPRPYYNEQFF.

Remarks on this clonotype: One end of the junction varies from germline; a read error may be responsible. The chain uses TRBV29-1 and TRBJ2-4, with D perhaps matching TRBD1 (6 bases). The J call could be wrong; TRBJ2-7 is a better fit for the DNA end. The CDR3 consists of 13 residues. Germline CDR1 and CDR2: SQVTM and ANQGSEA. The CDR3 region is CSGERDTPYEQYF. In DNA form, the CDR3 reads TGCAGCGGTGAAAGGGACACCCCCTACGAGCAGTACTTC.

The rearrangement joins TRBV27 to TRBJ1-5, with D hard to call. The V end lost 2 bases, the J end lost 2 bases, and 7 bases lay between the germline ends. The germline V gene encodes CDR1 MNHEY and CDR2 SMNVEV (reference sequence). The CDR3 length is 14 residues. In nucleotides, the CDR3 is TGTGCCAGCAGTTTAAATTATGGCAATCAGCCCCAGCATTTT. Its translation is CASSLNYGNQPQHF.

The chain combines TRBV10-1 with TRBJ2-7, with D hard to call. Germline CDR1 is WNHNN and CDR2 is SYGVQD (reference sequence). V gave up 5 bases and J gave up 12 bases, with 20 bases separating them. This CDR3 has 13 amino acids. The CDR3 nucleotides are TGCGCCAGCAGTCCAACTGAACGGGTACCTCCGTACTTC. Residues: CASSPTERVPPYF.

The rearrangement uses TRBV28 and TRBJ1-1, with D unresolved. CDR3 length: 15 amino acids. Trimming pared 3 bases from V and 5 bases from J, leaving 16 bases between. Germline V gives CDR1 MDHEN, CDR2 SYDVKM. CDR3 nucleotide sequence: TGTGCCAGCAGTTTGACCAAATTCGGTGGGACTGAAGCTTTCTTT. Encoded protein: CASSLTKFGGTEAFF.